Listed below are T cell receptor beta chains from one sample, sequenced in a study of blood T cell repertoires in COVID-19. Produced via immunoSEQ multiplex PCR; TCRdb's table is partial and in-frame only. The table has some 110,000 clones, about 74% seen once. The material sequenced was peripheral blood. These receptors all stem from an elderly man with COVID-19, enrolled during active disease. The conserved cysteine and the conserved F or W are not part of the CDR3 here.

>TRBV6-1|TRBJ1-3
ASSGWGISSGNTIY
>TRBV5-1|TRBJ2-4
ASSLVQGENIQY
>TRBV30|TRBJ2-5
AWDRGLYEETQY
>TRBV28|TRBJ1-1
ASSPPTGLVTEAF
>TRBV9|TRBJ2-3
ASSAWDRGTDTQY
>TRBV28|TRBJ1-3
ASSLRGGGRNTIY
>TRBV3-1/TRBV3-2|TRBJ2-7
ASSHLGTSGVHEQY
>TRBV19|TRBJ1-2
ASNPTGADYGYT
>TRBV12-3/TRBV12-4|TRBJ1-4
ASSPREKLF
>TRBV3-1/TRBV3-2|TRBJ2-1
ASSQGTSGSYNEQF
>TRBV18|TRBJ2-1
ASSHTGVVPLYNEQF
>TRBV18|TRBJ1-5
ASSPEGSQPQH
>TRBV13|TRBJ2-1
ASSLVGRSGRAKQF
>TRBV6-5|TRBJ2-2
ASRSGTRGAGELF
>TRBV2|TRBJ2-3
ASSGEGHTDTQY
>TRBV6-5|TRBJ2-5
ASSYSLAGVETQY
>TRBV28|TRBJ1-1
ASTSRRTEAF
>TRBV11-3|TRBJ2-3
ASSLRGGSTDTQY
>TRBV5-6|TRBJ1-4
ASSLASAGSESNEKLF
>TRBV6-1|TRBJ1-1
ASSEPTVNTEAF
>TRBV11-3|TRBJ2-1
ASSLDGASGRNEQF
>TRBV20-1|TRBJ2-1
SASSGLAGGTEQF
>TRBV27|TRBJ1-4
ASRLWGGDEKLF
>TRBV6-5|TRBJ1-1
ASDRAGARNTEAF
>TRBV5-5|TRBJ1-2
ASSLGPGSSGGNYGYT
>TRBV6-5|TRBJ2-7
ASRVNRAYYEQY